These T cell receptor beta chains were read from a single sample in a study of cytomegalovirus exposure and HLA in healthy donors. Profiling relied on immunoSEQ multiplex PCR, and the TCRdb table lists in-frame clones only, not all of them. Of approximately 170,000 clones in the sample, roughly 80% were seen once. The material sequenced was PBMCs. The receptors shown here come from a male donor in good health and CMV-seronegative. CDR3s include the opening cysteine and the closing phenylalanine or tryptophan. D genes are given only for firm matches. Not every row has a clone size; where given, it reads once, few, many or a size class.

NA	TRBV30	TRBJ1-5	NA	TGTGCCTGGAGTGTACTAGCCCCGCTCGGGGCTGCGCAGCCCCAGCATTTT	CAWSVLAPLGAAQPQHF
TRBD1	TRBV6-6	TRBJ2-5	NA	TGTGCCAGTTATCATACAGGGGGCAGTGAGACCCAGTACTTC	CASYHTGGSETQYF
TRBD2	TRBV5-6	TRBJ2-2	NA	TGTGCCAGCAGCTTAGCGGGAGGGACCTTTCTCGTGGGTACCGGGGAGCTGTTTTTT	CASSLAGGTFLVGTGELFF
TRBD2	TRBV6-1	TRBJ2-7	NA	TGTGCCAGCAGAGAACTAGCGGGACCTAACGAGCAGTACTTC	CASRELAGPNEQYF
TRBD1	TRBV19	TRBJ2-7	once	TGTGCCAGTAGTGAACCGGGACAGGGGAACGGGGAGCAGTACTTC	CASSEPGQGNGEQYF
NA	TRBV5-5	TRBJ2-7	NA	TGTGCCAGCAGCTTGGCCGGGGAGCAGTACTTC	CASSLAGEQYF
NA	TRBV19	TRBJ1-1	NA	TGTGCCTGTAACGACAGGCAGAACACTGAAGCTTTCTTT	CACNDRQNTEAFF
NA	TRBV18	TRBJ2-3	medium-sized	TGTGCCAGCTCACCACCGGGCGACCCAACTTTTGGGGATACGCAGTATTTT	CASSPPGDPTFGDTQYF
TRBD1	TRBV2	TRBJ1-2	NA	TGTGCCAGCACCGTACAGGGGGCCAACTATGGCTACACCTTC	CASTVQGANYGYTF
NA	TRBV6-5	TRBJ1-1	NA	TGTGCCAGCAGTGCTCGGGTTGGCACTGAAGCTTTCTTT	CASSARVGTEAFF
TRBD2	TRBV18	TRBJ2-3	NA	TGTGCCAGCTCACCACGGGGCACTAGCGGGGGCGCAGATACGCAGTATTTT	CASSPRGTSGGADTQYF
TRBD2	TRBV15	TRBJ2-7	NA	TGTGCCACCAGCAGAGGCGATAGCGGGGGGAACGAGCAGTACTTC	CATSRGDSGGNEQYF
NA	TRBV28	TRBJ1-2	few	TGTGCCAGCAGTTCACCCCCGGGCTATGGCTACACCTTC	CASSSPPGYGYTF
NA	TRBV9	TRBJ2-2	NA	TGTGCCAGCAGACGGGTGAACACCGGGGAGCTGTTTTTT	CASRRVNTGELFF
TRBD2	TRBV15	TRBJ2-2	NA	TGTGCCACCAGCGGGGGACTAGCGGGACACACCGGGGAGCTGTTTTTT	CATSGGLAGHTGELFF
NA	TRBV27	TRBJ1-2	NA	TGTGCCAGCAGTCCCAGACTGTACCTTGGGGGCTACACCTTC	CASSPRLYLGGYTF
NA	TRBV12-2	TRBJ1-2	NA	TGTGCAAGTCGCTGTCTAGGGGGCGCGCGGGGCTACACCTTC	CASRCLGGARGYTF